This T cell receptor beta chain was sequenced during a study of CD8 T cells in ankylosing spondylitis. This clonotype qualifies as medium-sized (0.01 to 0.1%). The target antigen is unknown. MiXCR, run by TCRdb on the 5' RACE reads, gives a single entry per CDR3 protein. This table has about 39,000 distinct CDR3 sequences, 10% appearing once. Overall study results and limits: Typical of ankylosing spondylitis blood, it appeared, was a TCR beta motif of 7 or 8 highly homologous variants.

Germline values: CDR1 MNHEY, CDR2 SVGAGI. The CDR3 sequence is 16 residues long. V shed 5 bases and J shed 0 bases, with 17 bases lying between them. Sequencing was done on a sample of blood, either unsorted or a sorted T cell fraction (not recorded which). The rearrangement links TRBV6-5 to TRBJ2-7; D possibly corresponds to TRBD2 (5 bases). The sequence was obtained from a male donor with ankylosing spondylitis or in good health (not recorded which). The DNA of the CDR3 is TGTGCCAGCAGTACCGAAGGATTAGGAGGCTCCTACGAGCAGTACTTC. Encoded protein: CASSTEGLGGSYEQYF.